Listed here are 30 T cell receptor beta chains from one sample, sequenced in a study of T cells in Graves' hyperthyroidism and ophthalmopathy. The source material, RNA transcripts, was used to amplify TCR beta CDR3 regions. The TCR CDR3 was amplified in a first-round RT-PCR using the HTBI primer set. Each CDR3 protein gets one entry after TCRdb re-called the multiplex PCR reads with MiXCR. This table holds nearly 600,000 distinct CDR3 sequences, over 12% found once. The source material was blood. These receptors came from a woman under 30 with Graves' ophthalmopathy.

This clonotype was recorded many times. This rearrangement joins TRBV12-3 or TRBV12-4 to TRBJ2-7; 7 bases match TRBD1. There are 14 residues in the CDR3. The junction had 9 bases not matched to a gene; V was cut back by 4 bases and J by 6 bases. The CDR3 DNA is TGTGCCAGCAGTTATGAGGGGGCGCGGGCCGAGCAGTACTTC. As protein: CASSYEGARAEQYF.

Note on this clonotype: A much larger clone lies one base from this, so it may be a read error. This chain links TRBV30 with TRBJ1-1, with 8 bases fitting TRBD1. With V trimmed by 2 bases and J by 3 bases, 8 bases remained unmatched. CDR3 length equals 15 residues. Germline CDR1 reads GTSNPN; CDR2 reads SVGIG (reference sequence). This chain's CDR3 is CAWSRAGGHDTEAFF. The CDR3 DNA is TGTGCCTGGAGTCGGGCAGGGGGCCATGACACTGAAGCTTTCTTT.

This clonotype was counted at least ten times. CDR3 amino acids: CASSEEKSKNIQYF. The CDR3 region has the DNA TGTGCCAGCAGTGAGGAGAAGTCCAAAAACATTCAGTACTTC. This chain joins TRBV2 and TRBJ2-4; D call uncertain. CDR1 and CDR2 from the germline V gene are SNHLY and FYNNEI. The V gene lost 3 bases and the J gene lost 2 bases, with 8 bases spanning the gap. This CDR3 comprises 14 residues.

This clonotype was detected many times. The chain carries TRBV5-1 and TRBJ2-7; D is perhaps TRBD2 (5 bases). Per germline, CDR1 SGHRS and CDR2 YFSETQ. The CDR3 covers 15 residues. The V end lost 4 bases, the J end lost 0 bases, and 14 bases lay between the germline ends. The CDR3 sequence is CASSDGLKPSYEQYF. CDR3 in DNA: TGCGCCAGCAGCGACGGACTGAAGCCCTCCTACGAGCAGTACTTC.

Only a few counts were recorded for this clonotype. The V call is TRBV12-3 or TRBV12-4, the J call TRBJ2-7, with D possibly being TRBD2 (5 bases). CDR3 length: 17 amino acids. Deletions cut 2 bases from V and 0 bases from J, with 17 bases between. The CDR3, as DNA: TGTGCCAGCAGTTTATCCCCGGACGGGAAAAGCTCCTACGAGCAGTACTTC. It is translated as CASSLSPDGKSSYEQYF.

This clonotype was observed a handful of times. The V and J genes are TRBV7-9 and TRBJ1-2, with 7 bases that match TRBD1. J gave up 0 bases and V 2 bases, and 12 bases lay outside the gene matches. The germline CDR1 and CDR2 sequences are SEHNR and FQNEAQ (reference sequence). The CDR3 covers 18 residues. CDR3 region: CASSLRLWETGPNYGYTF. The CDR3 region has the DNA TGTGCCAGCAGCTTAAGGTTATGGGAGACAGGGCCTAACTATGGCTACACCTTC.

The CDR3 region is CAASGGGGNIQYF. The CDR3 DNA sequence: TGTGCCGCCTCTGGAGGGGGCGGGAACATTCAGTACTTC. The J gene is TRBJ2-4, the V gene TRBV24-1, with D maybe TRBD1 (7 bases). The germline CDR1 and CDR2 sequences are KGHDR and SFDVKD. V lost 12 bases, J lost 7 bases, and 18 bases lay in between. The CDR3 sequence is 13 residues long.

This clonotype was counted ten times or more. The gene calls are TRBV7-9 and TRBJ2-7, with TRBD1 identical over 10 bases. Germline V gene sequence: CDR1 SEHNR, CDR2 FQNEAQ (reference sequence). The CDR3 runs 15 residues. V was clipped by 5 bases and J by 7 bases; unmatched bases: 11. The CDR3 DNA reads TGTGCCAGCAGCCCAATTGGGACAGGGGTTTCGGAGCAGTACTTC. Its protein is CASSPIGTGVSEQYF.

This clonotype turned up a few times. This may arise from a read error, as a much more abundant clone is one base away. The V and J genes are TRBV5-1 and TRBJ2-7; D is unresolved. Germline CDR1 and CDR2: SGHRS and YFSETQ. The CDR3 runs 13 residues. The CDR3 DNA follows: TGCGCCAACAGCCCCCCGCGCGACTACGAGCAGTACTTC. It specifies CANSPPRDYEQYF.

This clonotype was picked up a small number of times. The J gene is TRBJ2-7, the V gene TRBV4-3; tentative D call: TRBD2 (6 bases). The CDR3 totals 15 residues. Trimming took off 0 bases at V and 0 bases at J, with 9 bases between the two ends. The germline V gene has CDR1 LGHNA and CDR2 YSLEER. CDR3 loop: CASSQDRDSSYEQYF. Here the CDR3 DNA reads TGCGCCAGCAGCCAAGATAGGGACTCCTCCTACGAGCAGTACTTC.

With regard to this clonotype: Given a much more abundant clone one base away, this may be a read error. The chain has TRBV28 and TRBJ1-1; D gene unclear. V was pared by 6 bases and J by 3 bases, with 14 bases between. CDR3 length equals 14 residues. The V gene's germline CDR1 is MDHEN and CDR2 SYDVKM. The CDR3 sequence: CASSPIDGDTEAFF. The CDR3 DNA sequence: TGTGCCAGCAGCCCAATAGACGGGGACACTGAAGCTTTCTTT.

This clonotype was seen ten or more times. The chain carries TRBV5-1 and TRBJ2-3; no clear D gene. The CDR3 runs 15 residues. CDR1 SGHRS and CDR2 YFSETQ come from the germline V gene. V lost 5 bases and J lost 2, with 15 bases in between. The CDR3 reads CASRRALVLTDTQYF. The CDR3 region has the DNA TGCGCCAGCAGAAGGGCTCTAGTCCTCACAGATACGCAGTATTTT.

The CDR3 DNA is TGTGCCAGCACCCGAGCTGGGGGAAGGAGCACTAACTATGGCTACACCTTC. Translating it yields CASTRAGGRSTNYGYTF. This sequence joins TRBV6-1 and TRBJ1-2, with a possible D match to TRBD1 (5 bases). CDR1 is MNHNS, CDR2 SASEGT, per germline. V lost 7 bases to trimming and J lost 0 bases, with 21 bases between them. The CDR3 runs 17 residues.

This clonotype was detected ten times or more. The rearrangement uses TRBV18 and TRBJ2-7; D might be TRBD2 (6 bases). The CDR3 runs 15 residues. CDR1 is KGHSH and CDR2 is LQKENI in the germline V gene. V was trimmed by 1 base and J by 3 bases, leaving 13 bases between them. CDR3 sequence reads: CASSPRSSADYEQYF. The CDR3 coding sequence is TGTGCCAGCTCACCACGGTCTAGCGCCGACTACGAGCAGTACTTC. Together with reference TRBV18 and TRBJ2-7, the CDR3 gives the full variable domain: NAGVMQNPRHLVRRRGQEARLRCSPMKGHSHVYWYRQLPEEGLKFMVYLQKENIIDESGMPKERFSAEFPKEGPSILRIQQVVRGDSAAYFCASSPRSSADYEQYFGPGTRLTVT.

Many counts were recorded for this clonotype. The rearrangement joins TRBV9 to TRBJ2-1, with unresolved D. The length of the CDR3 is 14 residues. Between the trimmed V and J ends, which lost 4 bases and 7 bases, there was a span of 15 bases. Germline CDR1 reads SGDLS; CDR2 reads YYNGEE. CDR3 residues: CASSPRTVKNEQFF. In DNA form, the CDR3 reads TGTGCCAGCAGCCCCAGGACGGTGAAGAATGAGCAGTTCTTC.

This clonotype was seen many times. The chain is built from TRBV5-8 and TRBJ1-5; no definite D call. V was clipped by 3 bases and J by 8 bases, with 9 bases between them. CDR1 SGHTS and CDR2 YDEGEE come from the germline V gene. The CDR3 sequence is 12 residues long. CDR3 DNA: TGTGCCAGCAGCTCCTACCTAGAGCCCCAGCATTTT. This translates into CASSSYLEPQHF. The whole variable domain, filled in from reference TRBV5-8 and TRBJ1-5, reads EAGVTQSPTHLIKTRGQQATLRCSPISGHTSVYWYQQALGLGLQFLLWYDEGEERNRGNFPPRFSGRQFPNYSSELNVNALELEDSALYLCASSSYLEPQHFGDGTRLSIL.

In this sample, this clonotype turned up a few times. The rearrangement uses TRBV5-8 and TRBJ1-6, with D uncertain. V gave up 1 base and J gave up 0 bases, with 5 bases separating them. CDR1 and CDR2 from the germline V gene are SGHTS and YDEGEE. The CDR3 runs to 15 residues. This chain's CDR3 is CASSLKGSYNSPLHF. DNA of the CDR3: TGTGCCAGCAGCTTGAAGGGCTCCTATAATTCACCCCTCCACTTT.

With respect to this clonotype: A much larger clone lies a single base off, so this may be a read error. The chain carries TRBV7-9 and TRBJ2-2; D may be TRBD1 (6 bases). Germline values: CDR1 SEHNR, CDR2 FQNEAQ (reference sequence). This CDR3 is built from 14 residues. The CDR3 nucleotides are TGTGCCAGCAGCATAAACAGGGTCACCGGGGAGCTGCTTTTT. This translates into CASSINRVTGELLF.

This clonotype was seen a few times. This chain uses TRBV6-1 with TRBJ1-4; D unresolved. Germline CDR1 MNHNS, CDR2 SASEGT. The V gene lost 5 bases and the J gene lost 0 bases, with 13 bases spanning the gap. The CDR3 loop spans 16 amino acids. The CDR3 coding sequence is TGTGCCAGCAGTCGAGTTATTAGTGCAACTAATGAAAAACTGTTTTTT. This codes for CASSRVISATNEKLFF.

This clonotype was seen repeatedly, ten times or more. The chain combines TRBV2 with TRBJ1-4, with TRBD1 matching 8 bases. Germline V gene lookup returns CDR1 SNHLY and CDR2 FYNNEI. CDR3 length: 14 residues. After removal of 4 bases from V and 8 bases from J, the junction contained 6 bases not matched to a gene. The CDR3 protein is CASSASRQGEKLFF. CDR3 DNA: TGTGCCAGCAGTGCGTCCCGACAGGGGGAAAAACTGTTTTTT.

This clonotype was seen more than once but under ten times. The chain carries TRBV18 and TRBJ2-6, with 7 bases matching TRBD2. Germline lookup yields CDR1 KGHSH and CDR2 LQKENI. The CDR3 is made up of 16 amino acids. J gave up 1 base and V 3 bases, and 3 bases lay outside the gene matches. CDR3 sequence (DNA): TGTGCCAGCTCACCTGCGGGAGCATCTGGGGCCAACGTCCTGACTTTC. The encoded protein is CASSPAGASGANVLTF.

This clonotype came up many times. The gene calls are TRBV19 and TRBJ1-1; 9 bases are shared with TRBD1. This CDR3 contains 14 residues. The germline V gene encodes CDR1 LNHDA and CDR2 SQIVND (reference sequence). The V gene end was trimmed by 2 bases and the J gene end by 8 bases; junction bases not matched to a gene: 6. DNA for the CDR3: TGTGCCAGTAGTATACGGGGACAGGGCGGCGAAGCTTTCTTT. This sequence encodes CASSIRGQGGEAFF.

This clonotype was observed at least ten times. The rearrangement links TRBV28 to TRBJ1-1, with D perhaps TRBD1 (6 bases). V shed 4 bases and J shed 5 bases, with 17 bases lying between them. The CDR3 is made up of 15 amino acids. Germline V CDR1 and CDR2: MDHEN, SYDVKM. The CDR3 DNA is TGTGCCAGCAGTTCAAGTGGGCGGACAGTGACTGAAGCTTTCTTT. Amino acids: CASSSSGRTVTEAFF.

This clonotype has only a few counts. This rearrangement joins TRBV7-9 to TRBJ1-2, with D perhaps TRBD1 (6 bases). Germline CDR1 SEHNR, CDR2 FQNEAQ (reference sequence). V was pared by 1 base and J by 2 bases, with 11 bases between. The CDR3 contains 15 residues. The CDR3 is CASSLDNRANYGYTF. In DNA, the CDR3 is TGTGCCAGCAGCTTAGATAACAGGGCCAACTATGGCTACACCTTC.

Comments on this clonotype: This may be a read error, as it is one base from a much larger clone. J is TRBJ1-1 and V is TRBV20-1; unclear D gene. CDR1 and CDR2 (germline): DFQATT, SNEGSKA (reference sequence). The CDR3 is 13 amino acids. CDR3 loop: CSAKPGENTKAFF. Here the CDR3 DNA reads TGCAGTGCCAAACCGGGTGAGAACACTAAAGCTTTCTTT.

The sample holds many counts of this clonotype. The chain couples TRBV29-1 to TRBJ2-1, with TRBD1 identical over 10 bases. The trim removed 2 bases at V and 9 bases at J, leaving 13 bases unmatched. Germline lookup yields CDR1 SQVTM and CDR2 ANQGSEA. The CDR3 spans 16 residues. The chain's CDR3 is CSVEWGGQGGTPEQFF. Written as DNA, the CDR3 is TGCAGCGTTGAATGGGGTGGACAGGGGGGAACTCCTGAGCAGTTCTTC.

This clonotype was seen ten or more times. The chain uses TRBV6-1 and TRBJ1-1; the D gene is possibly TRBD1 (5 bases). In germline, CDR1 is MNHNS, CDR2 SASEGT. CDR3 size: 14 residues. Between the trimmed V and J ends, which lost 3 bases and 5 bases, there was a span of 13 bases. The CDR3 region is CASSDRARSTEAFF. Written as DNA, the CDR3 is TGTGCCAGCAGTGACAGGGCGAGGAGTACTGAAGCTTTCTTT.

This clonotype was recorded at least ten times. V is TRBV4-1 and J is TRBJ2-7; 8 bases map to TRBD2. The CDR3 is 16 amino acids. The germline gives CDR1 MGHRA, CDR2 YSYEKL. V shed 5 bases and J 2 bases; nucleotides not matched to a gene: 11. The CDR3 sequence: CASSTSSGSYPYEQYF. The CDR3 coding sequence is TGCGCCAGCAGCACGTCGAGCGGGAGCTATCCCTACGAGCAGTACTTC.

This clonotype was picked up many times. The V and J genes are TRBV2 and TRBJ2-1, with 7 bases that match TRBD2. The CDR3 sequence is 15 residues long. Germline V lookup: CDR1 SNHLY, CDR2 FYNNEI. V gave up 3 bases and J gave up 8 bases; unmatched junction bases: 10. CDR3 in DNA: TGTGCCAGCAGTGACTTTGGGGGGGGATACGATGAGCAGTTCTTC. Protein product: CASSDFGGGYDEQFF.

About this clonotype: Since a much larger clone is just one base distant, this may be a read error. The chain combines TRBV29-1 with TRBJ2-7; D unclear. There are 13 residues in the CDR3. Germline V gives CDR1 SQVTM, CDR2 ANQGSEA. The CDR3 DNA reads as TGCGGCGTTGAAGGGCCGAGATGGGACGAGCAGTACTTC. This gives the protein CGVEGPRWDEQYF.